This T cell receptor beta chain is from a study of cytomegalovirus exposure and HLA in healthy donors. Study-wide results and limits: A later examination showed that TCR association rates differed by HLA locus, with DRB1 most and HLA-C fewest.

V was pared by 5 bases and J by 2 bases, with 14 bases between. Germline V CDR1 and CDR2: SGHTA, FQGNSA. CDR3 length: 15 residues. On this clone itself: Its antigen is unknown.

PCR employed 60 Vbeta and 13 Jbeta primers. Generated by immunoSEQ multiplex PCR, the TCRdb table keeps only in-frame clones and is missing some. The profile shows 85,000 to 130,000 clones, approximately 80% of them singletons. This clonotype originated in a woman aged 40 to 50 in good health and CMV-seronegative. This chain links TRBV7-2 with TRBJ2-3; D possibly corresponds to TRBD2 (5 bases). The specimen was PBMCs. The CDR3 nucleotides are TGTGCCAGCAGCCGACCGGGATCGACCACAGATACGCAGTATTTT. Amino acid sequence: CASSRPGSTTDTQYF.